The 21 T cell receptor beta chains below come from one sample, sequenced in a study of early T cells in non-severe SARS-CoV-2 infection. TCRdb re-called the 5' RACE reads through MiXCR, storing one row per CDR3 protein. The repertoire includes 45,000 to 50,000 distinct CDR3 sequences, more than 5.5% of them detected once, and approximately 6.3% sits in the top ten. Sequences were derived from whole blood, sampled at baseline. All receptors come from an adult who was a healthcare worker with PCR-confirmed SARS-CoV-2 infection or an uninfected control (not recorded which).

This clonotype was seen ten or more times. CDR3 coding DNA: TGTGCCAGCAGCCCGAGGACAGTGAGCTCCTACGAGCAGTACTTC. Translating gives CASSPRTVSSYEQYF. This rearrangement joins TRBV7-8 to TRBJ2-7; tentative D call: TRBD1 (6 bases). The CDR3 is made up of 15 amino acids. V shed 5 bases and J shed 0 bases, with 14 bases lying between them. Germline values: CDR1 SGHVS, CDR2 FQNEAQ.

A word on this clonotype: At one end the junction does not follow the germline gene, possibly because of a read error. The CDR3 DNA is TGTGCCATCAGTGGGGGACAGCTCTCTGAAAACACCATATATTTT. Protein: CAISGGQLSENTIYF. The V call is TRBV10-3, the J call TRBJ1-3; 7 bases align to TRBD1. CDR1 ENHRY and CDR2 SYGVKD come from the germline V gene. The CDR3 covers 15 residues.

This clonotype was counted ten times or more. The chain couples TRBV5-6 to TRBJ2-3; weak D call: TRBD1 (6 bases). Germline assignment: CDR1 SGHDT and CDR2 YYEEEE. CDR3 length: 14 residues. Trimming removed 4 bases at V and 1 base at J, with 10 bases between. The CDR3 sequence: CASSPPGGTDTQYF. CDR3 in DNA: TGTGCCAGCAGCCCTCCAGGGGGCACAGATACGCAGTATTTT.

This clonotype was found many times. The CDR3 DNA is TGCAGTTCCCGGGGCCCCTTAACCTACAATGAGCAGTTCTTC. This sequence encodes CSSRGPLTYNEQFF. The rearrangement uses TRBV20-1 and TRBJ2-1, with D perhaps assigned TRBD1 or TRBD2 (5 bases each). With 8 bases removed from V and 2 bases from J, the gap between germline ends came to 16 bases. The germline V gene has CDR1 DFQATT and CDR2 SNEGSKA (reference sequence). The CDR3 contains 14 residues.

This sequence joins TRBV4-2 and TRBJ2-3, with 8 positions matching TRBD2. V lost 1 base, J lost 5 bases, and 2 bases stayed unmatched. CDR1 and CDR2 from the germline V gene are LGHNA and YNFKEQ. This CDR3 has 14 residues. CDR3 coding DNA: TGTGCCAGCAGCCAAGTTGCGGGGGGAGATACGCAGTATTTT. Translated, it gives CASSQVAGGDTQYF.

This chain uses TRBV9 with TRBJ1-2; 7 bases map to TRBD1. This CDR3 is built from 14 residues. CDR1 is SGDLS and CDR2 is YYNGEE in the germline V gene. The trim removed 1 base at V and 2 bases at J, leaving 2 bases unmatched. In DNA form, the CDR3 reads TGTGCCAGCAGCGTATTAGGGGGCAACTATGGCTACACCTTC. Its protein is CASSVLGGNYGYTF.

This clonotype was picked up many times. V is TRBV11-3 and J is TRBJ1-1; D not resolved. This CDR3 is 13 amino acids long. The V gene's germline CDR1 is SGHNT and CDR2 YENEEA. Trimming took off 5 bases at V and 4 bases at J, with 11 bases between the two ends. The chain's CDR3 is CASSTTDSTEAFF. The CDR3 DNA follows: TGTGCCAGCAGCACAACAGATAGCACTGAAGCTTTCTTT.

In this sample, this clonotype turned up many times. The V call is TRBV7-8, the J call TRBJ2-1; 8 bases line up with TRBD1. The CDR3 loop spans 15 amino acids. Germline-derived CDR1 and CDR2 are SGHVS and FQNEAQ. The trim removed 5 bases at V and 1 base at J, leaving 4 bases unmatched. For the CDR3, the DNA is TGTGCCAGCAGCCAGGACAGGGATTCCTACAATGAGCAGTTCTTC. Translated: CASSQDRDSYNEQFF.

The chain carries TRBV2 and TRBJ2-1; D is unclear. There are 9 residues in the CDR3. Trimming took off 11 bases at V and 6 bases at J, with 5 bases between the two ends. Germline CDR1 is SNHLY and CDR2 is FYNNEI. CDR3 in DNA: TGTGCCTGGGCCAATGAGCAGTTCTTC. Translation gives CAWANEQFF.

This clonotype was counted at least ten times. As DNA, the CDR3 is TGTGCCAGCTCGCGAACAGTCAACTATGGCTACACCTTC. Its translation is CASSRTVNYGYTF. This chain connects TRBV18 to TRBJ1-2; D gene ambiguous. CDR3 length: 13 amino acids. V gave up 6 bases and J gave up 2 bases, with 10 bases separating them. The germline V gene has CDR1 KGHSH and CDR2 LQKENI.

This clonotype was counted between two and nine times. V is TRBV28 and J is TRBJ2-4; unclear D gene. Deletions cut 10 bases from V and 4 bases from J, with 11 bases between. In germline, CDR1 is MDHEN, CDR2 SYDVKM. The CDR3 has 12 amino acids. The CDR3 spells CATSGRKNIQYF. CDR3 coding DNA: TGTGCCACCTCCGGCAGAAAAAACATTCAGTACTTC.

V gene TRBV12-3 or TRBV12-4 combines with J gene TRBJ2-2; the match to TRBD1 covers 8 bases. CDR3 size: 14 residues. The V gene end was trimmed by 8 bases and the J gene end by 1 base; junction bases not matched to a gene: 3. CDR3 residues: CASFRGRNTGELFF. CDR3 sequence (DNA): TGTGCCAGCTTCAGGGGGCGGAACACCGGGGAGCTGTTTTTT.

This clonotype turned up a few times. The chain joins TRBV11-1 to TRBJ2-3; 10 bases match TRBD2. Germline V gene sequence: CDR1 SGHAT, CDR2 FQDESV (reference sequence). J was trimmed by 0 bases and V by 4 bases; bases with no gene match: 10. The CDR3 runs 18 residues. CDR3 sequence reads: CASSYRPSGGISTDTQYF. The CDR3 DNA sequence: TGTGCCAGCAGCTACCGGCCTAGCGGGGGAATTAGCACAGATACGCAGTATTTT.

This clonotype was recorded many times. This chain uses TRBV5-1 with TRBJ2-1; D possibly corresponds to TRBD1 (6 bases). V was shortened by 4 bases and J by 5 bases, with 13 bases between the two germline ends. The CDR3 extends over 14 amino acids. CDR1 is SGHRS and CDR2 is YFSETQ in the germline V gene. This CDR3 reads CASSPDWGHNEQFF. CDR3 in DNA: TGCGCCAGCAGCCCTGACTGGGGGCACAATGAGCAGTTCTTC. Drawing the rest from reference TRBV5-1 and TRBJ2-1, the complete variable domain is KAGVTQTPRYLIKTRGQQVTLSCSPISGHRSVSWYQQTPGQGLQFLFEYFSETQRNKGNFPGRFSGRQFSNSRSEMNVSTLELGDSALYLCASSPDWGHNEQFFGPGTRLTVL.

Only a few counts were recorded for this clonotype. The genes are TRBV19 and TRBJ1-5; 9 bases line up with TRBD1. CDR3 length equals 15 residues. V lost 1 base, J lost 5 bases, and 3 bases stayed unmatched. Per the germline V gene, CDR1 is LNHDA and CDR2 is SQIVND (reference sequence). The CDR3 coding sequence is TGTGCCAGTAGTATAGCACAGGGGGCGCATCAGCCCCAGCATTTT. Translating it yields CASSIAQGAHQPQHF.

This clonotype has a count of ten or more. The chain combines TRBV27 with TRBJ1-2, with TRBD1 identical over 8 bases. This CDR3 is built from 15 residues. The germline V gene encodes CDR1 MNHEY and CDR2 SMNVEV (reference sequence). V was pared by 2 bases and J by 3 bases, with 5 bases of the junction left unmatched. CDR3 nucleotide sequence: TGTGCCAGCAGTTTACGGGACAGGTCCCACTATGGCTACACCTTC. The encoded protein is CASSLRDRSHYGYTF.

This clonotype was recorded many times. This chain uses TRBV29-1 with TRBJ1-2, with D unresolved. The CDR3 is 11 residues long. CDR1 SQVTM and CDR2 ANQGSEA come from the germline V gene. V lost 7 bases and J lost 7, with 13 bases in between. The CDR3 DNA reads as TGCAGCGCAACATCCCGGGGTGGCTACACCTTC. This translates into CSATSRGGYTF.

This chain links TRBV20-1 with TRBJ2-1; 9 nucleotides line up with TRBD1. CDR1 is DFQATT, CDR2 SNEGSKA, per germline (reference sequence). Germline trimming cut 6 bases from V and 7 bases from J; bases unmatched to any gene: 10. CDR3 length: 14 residues. The CDR3 DNA follows: TGCAGTGCAACGACAGGGGGTTTCGGGAATGAGCAGTTCTTC. The encoded protein is CSATTGGFGNEQFF.

There are many counts of this clonotype. The chain is built from TRBV27 and TRBJ2-2; D is uncertain. V lost 3 bases, J lost 5 bases, and 4 bases lay in between. Germline V gene sequence: CDR1 MNHEY, CDR2 SMNVEV (reference sequence). This CDR3 is 12 amino acids long. The CDR3 loop is CASSFLTGELFF. In DNA, the CDR3 is TGTGCCAGCAGTTTCTTAACCGGGGAGCTGTTTTTT.

This clonotype was picked up many times. The chain couples TRBV7-3 to TRBJ2-2, with D maybe TRBD2 (5 bases). From germline, CDR1 is SGHTA and CDR2 FQGTGA. V was shortened by 3 bases and J by 3 bases, with 5 bases between the two germline ends. This CDR3 is built from 13 residues. CDR3 sequence reads: CASSFGDTGELFF. The CDR3 DNA follows: TGTGCCAGCAGCTTCGGGGACACCGGGGAGCTGTTTTTT.

This clonotype was counted at least ten times. CDR3: CASTATGAGLSGELFF. In nucleotides, the CDR3 is TGTGCCAGCACCGCCACAGGGGCGGGACTCTCCGGGGAGCTGTTTTTT. The genes are TRBV28 and TRBJ2-2; tentatively, D is TRBD1 (7 bases). CDR3 length: 16 residues. Trimming took off 7 bases at V and 6 bases at J, with 21 bases between the two ends. Germline CDR1 MDHEN, CDR2 SYDVKM.